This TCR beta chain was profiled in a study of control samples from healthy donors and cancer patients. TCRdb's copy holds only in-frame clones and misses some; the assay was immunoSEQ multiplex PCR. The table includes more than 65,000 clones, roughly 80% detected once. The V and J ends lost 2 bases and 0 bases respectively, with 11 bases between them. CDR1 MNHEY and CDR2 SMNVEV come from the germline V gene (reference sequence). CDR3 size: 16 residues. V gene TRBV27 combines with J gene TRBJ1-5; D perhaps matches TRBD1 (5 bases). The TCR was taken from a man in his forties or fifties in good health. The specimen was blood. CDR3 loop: CASSLGGGHSNQPQHF. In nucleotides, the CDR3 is TGTGCCAGCAGTTTAGGGGGAGGCCATAGCAATCAGCCCCAGCATTTT.